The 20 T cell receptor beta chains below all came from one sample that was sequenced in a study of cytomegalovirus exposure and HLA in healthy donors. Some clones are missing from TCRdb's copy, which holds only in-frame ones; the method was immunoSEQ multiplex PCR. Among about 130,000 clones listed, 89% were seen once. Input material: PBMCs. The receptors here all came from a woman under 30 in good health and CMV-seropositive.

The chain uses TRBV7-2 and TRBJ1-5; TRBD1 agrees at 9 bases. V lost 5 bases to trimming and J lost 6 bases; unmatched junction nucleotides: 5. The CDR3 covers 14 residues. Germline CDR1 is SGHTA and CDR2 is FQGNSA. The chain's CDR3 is CASSKETGGQPQHF. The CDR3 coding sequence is TGTGCCAGCAGCAAAGAGACAGGGGGTCAGCCCCAGCATTTT.

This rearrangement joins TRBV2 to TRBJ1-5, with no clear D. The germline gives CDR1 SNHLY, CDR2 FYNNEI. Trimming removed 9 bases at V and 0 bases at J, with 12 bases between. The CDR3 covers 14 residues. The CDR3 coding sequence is TGTGCCAGTAAATACAGATTTAGCAATCAGCCCCAGCATTTT. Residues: CASKYRFSNQPQHF.

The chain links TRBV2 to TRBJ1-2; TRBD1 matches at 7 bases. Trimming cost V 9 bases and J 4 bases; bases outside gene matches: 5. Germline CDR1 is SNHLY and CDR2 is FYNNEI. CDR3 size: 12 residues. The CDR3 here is CASMGDSYGYTF. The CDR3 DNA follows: TGTGCCAGTATGGGGGACAGCTATGGCTACACCTTC.

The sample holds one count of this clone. The CDR3 loop is CASSLSGGAAYNEQFF. As DNA, the CDR3 is TGTGCCAGCAGCTTGAGCGGGGGGGCCGCCTACAATGAGCAGTTCTTC. The chain joins TRBV7-9 to TRBJ2-1, with 10 bases aligning to TRBD2. Looked up from germline, CDR1 is SEHNR and CDR2 is FQNEAQ (reference sequence). The CDR3 is 16 amino acids. With V trimmed by 3 bases and J by 2 bases, 4 bases remained unmatched.

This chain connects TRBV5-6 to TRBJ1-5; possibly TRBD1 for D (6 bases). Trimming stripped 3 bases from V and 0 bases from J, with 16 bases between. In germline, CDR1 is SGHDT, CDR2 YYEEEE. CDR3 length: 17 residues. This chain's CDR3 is CASSWGQGSYSNQPQHF. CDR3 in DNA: TGTGCCAGCAGCTGGGGTCAGGGGTCCTATAGCAATCAGCCCCAGCATTTT.

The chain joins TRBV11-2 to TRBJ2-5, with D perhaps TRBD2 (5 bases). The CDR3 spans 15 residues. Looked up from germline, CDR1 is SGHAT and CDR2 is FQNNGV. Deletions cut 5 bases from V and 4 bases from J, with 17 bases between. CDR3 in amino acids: CASSPITRGGETQYF. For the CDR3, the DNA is TGTGCCAGCAGCCCCATTACTAGAGGCGGAGAGACCCAGTACTTC.

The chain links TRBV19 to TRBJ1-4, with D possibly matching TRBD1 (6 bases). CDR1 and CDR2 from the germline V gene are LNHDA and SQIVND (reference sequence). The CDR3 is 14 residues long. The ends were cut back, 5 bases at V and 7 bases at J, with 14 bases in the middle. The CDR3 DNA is TGTGCCAGTAGTCGAGGGGACATATTTGAAAAACTGTTTTTT. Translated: CASSRGDIFEKLFF.

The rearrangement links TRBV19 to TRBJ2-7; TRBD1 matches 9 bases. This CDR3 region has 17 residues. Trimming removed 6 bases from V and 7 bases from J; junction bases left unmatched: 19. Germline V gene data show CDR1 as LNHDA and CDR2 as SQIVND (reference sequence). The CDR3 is CASSANLLRDRAGEQYF. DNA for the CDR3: TGTGCCAGTAGCGCTAACCTGCTCCGGGACAGGGCTGGAGAGCAGTACTTC.

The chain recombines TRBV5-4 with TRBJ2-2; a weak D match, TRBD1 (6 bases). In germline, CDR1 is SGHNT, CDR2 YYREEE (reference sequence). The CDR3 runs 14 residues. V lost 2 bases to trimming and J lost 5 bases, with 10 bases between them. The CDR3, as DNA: TGTGCCAGCAGCTTCAGGGGCGGGACCGGGGAGCTGTTTTTT. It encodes CASSFRGGTGELFF. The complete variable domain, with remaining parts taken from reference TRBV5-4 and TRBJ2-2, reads ETGVTQSPTHLIKTRGQQVTLRCSSQSGHNTVSWYQQALGQGPQFIFQYYREEENGRGNFPPRFSGLQFPNYSSELNVNALELDDSALYLCASSFRGGTGELFFGEGSRLTVL.

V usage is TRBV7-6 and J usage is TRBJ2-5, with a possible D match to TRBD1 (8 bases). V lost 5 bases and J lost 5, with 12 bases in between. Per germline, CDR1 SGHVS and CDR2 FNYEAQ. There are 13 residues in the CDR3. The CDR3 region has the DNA TGTGCCAGCAGCCAGCGGGACAGGGAGACCCAGTACTTC. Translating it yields CASSQRDRETQYF.

The CDR3 DNA sequence: TGTGCCAGCAGTTTTCGACTAGCGGGCACAGATACGCAGTATTTT. Encoded protein: CASSFRLAGTDTQYF. The chain recombines TRBV28 with TRBJ2-3; 9 bases are shared with TRBD2. After removal of 3 bases from V and 1 base from J, the junction contained 2 bases not matched to a gene. In germline, CDR1 is MDHEN, CDR2 SYDVKM. The CDR3 extends over 15 amino acids.

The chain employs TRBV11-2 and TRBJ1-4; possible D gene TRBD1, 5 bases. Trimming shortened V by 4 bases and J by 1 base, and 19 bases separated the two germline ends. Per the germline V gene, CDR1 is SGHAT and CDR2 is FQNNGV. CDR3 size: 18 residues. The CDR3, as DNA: TGTGCCAGCAGCTCCTTTAGGGGTAGACGCGTAACTAATGAAAAACTGTTTTTT. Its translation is CASSSFRGRRVTNEKLFF.

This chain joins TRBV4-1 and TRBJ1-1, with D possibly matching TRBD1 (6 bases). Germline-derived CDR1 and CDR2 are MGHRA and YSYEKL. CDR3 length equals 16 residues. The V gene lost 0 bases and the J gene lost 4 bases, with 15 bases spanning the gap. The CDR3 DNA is TGCGCCAGCAGCCAAGATATGGGACACATTACCACTGAAGCTTTCTTT. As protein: CASSQDMGHITTEAFF.

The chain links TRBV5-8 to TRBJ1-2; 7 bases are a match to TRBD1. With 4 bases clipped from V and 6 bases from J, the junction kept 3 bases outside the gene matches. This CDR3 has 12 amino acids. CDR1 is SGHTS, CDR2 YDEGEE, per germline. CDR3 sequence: CASSQGDHGYTF. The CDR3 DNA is TGTGCCAGCAGCCAGGGGGATCATGGCTACACCTTC.

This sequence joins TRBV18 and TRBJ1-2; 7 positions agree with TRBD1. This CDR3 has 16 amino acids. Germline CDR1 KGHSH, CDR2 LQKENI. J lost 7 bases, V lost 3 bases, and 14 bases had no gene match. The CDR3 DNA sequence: TGTGCCAGCTCACCTTCCCCCTTAGGGGGCCTGGGTGGCTACACCTTC. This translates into CASSPSPLGGLGGYTF.

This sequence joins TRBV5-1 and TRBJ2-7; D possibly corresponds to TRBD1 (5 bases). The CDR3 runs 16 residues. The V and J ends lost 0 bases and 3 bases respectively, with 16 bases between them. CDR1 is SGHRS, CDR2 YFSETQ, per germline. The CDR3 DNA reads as TGCGCCAGCAGCTTGGCCCGCCAGGGTTGGCACTACGAGCAGTACTTC. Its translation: CASSLARQGWHYEQYF.

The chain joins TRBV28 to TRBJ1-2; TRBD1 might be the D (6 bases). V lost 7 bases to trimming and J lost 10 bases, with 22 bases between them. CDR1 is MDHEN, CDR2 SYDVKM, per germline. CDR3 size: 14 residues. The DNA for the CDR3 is TGTGCCAGCAACCCTACTGGGGGCAGGTCCCTCTACACCTTC. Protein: CASNPTGGRSLYTF.

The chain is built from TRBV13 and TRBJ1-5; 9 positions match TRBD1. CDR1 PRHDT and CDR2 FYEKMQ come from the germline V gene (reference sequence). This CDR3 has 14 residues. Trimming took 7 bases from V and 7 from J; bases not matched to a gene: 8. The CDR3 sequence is CASTVGQGRQPQHF. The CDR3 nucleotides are TGTGCCAGCACCGTGGGACAGGGTAGGCAGCCCCAGCATTTT.

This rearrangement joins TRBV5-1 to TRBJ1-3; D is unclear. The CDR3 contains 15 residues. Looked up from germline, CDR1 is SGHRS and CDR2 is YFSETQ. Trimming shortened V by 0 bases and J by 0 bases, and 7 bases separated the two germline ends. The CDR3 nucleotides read TGCGCCAGCAGCTTGGCGTCTCCCTCTGGAAACACCATATATTTT. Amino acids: CASSLASPSGNTIYF.

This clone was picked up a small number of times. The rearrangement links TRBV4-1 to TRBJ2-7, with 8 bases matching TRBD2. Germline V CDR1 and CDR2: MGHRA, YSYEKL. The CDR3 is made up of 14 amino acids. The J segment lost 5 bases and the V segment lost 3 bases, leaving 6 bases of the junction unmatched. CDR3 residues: CASSQIGGGHEQYF. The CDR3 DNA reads TGCGCCAGCAGCCAGATCGGGGGGGGCCACGAGCAGTACTTC.